The T cell receptor beta chain described here comes from a study of shared clonotypes between healthy human individuals. V was clipped by 0 bases and J by 8 bases; unmatched bases: 4. This CDR3 has 14 amino acids. The table came from immunoSEQ multiplex PCR; TCRdb's copy has only in-frame clones and leaves some out. The sample includes approximately 620,000 clones, more than 95% of them seen just once. The chain joins TRBV5-3 to TRBJ1-4, with 7 bases identical to TRBD1. TRBV5-3 is treated as an ORF (open reading frame) with a function not yet certain. This sequence was found in a woman aged 25 to 39 in good health. Sequencing was carried out using naive CD4+ T cells sorted from blood. The subset here: CD45RA+ positively selected. In DNA, the CDR3 is TGTGCCAGAAGCTTGGACAGGGGCCGAGAAAAACTGTTTTTT. Residues: CARSLDRGREKLFF.